This T cell receptor beta chain emerged from a study of CD8 T cells in ankylosing spondylitis. The CDR3 totals 13 residues. V shed 0 bases and J shed 5 bases, with 6 bases lying between them. The germline V gene has CDR1 SGHNT and CDR2 YYREEE (reference sequence). TCRdb reanalysed the 5' RACE reads using MiXCR and keeps one entry per CDR3 protein. The sample lists around 130,000 distinct CDR3 sequences, 6% to 8.5% occurring once. This clonotype was counted at least ten times. This TCR came from a male donor with ankylosing spondylitis or in good health (not recorded which). The chain is built from TRBV5-4 and TRBJ2-1; no firm D call. Sequenced sample: blood, either unsorted or a sorted T cell fraction (not recorded which). The CDR3 coding sequence is TGTGCCAGCAGCTTGGTAATGCACAATGAGCAGTTCTTC. The encoded protein is CASSLVMHNEQFF. The full variable domain, rest sourced from reference TRBV5-4 and TRBJ2-1, is ETGVTQSPTHLIKTRGQQVTLRCSSQSGHNTVSWYQQALGQGPQFIFQYYREEENGRGNFPPRFSGLQFPNYSSELNVNALELDDSALYLCASSLVMHNEQFFGPGTRLTVL.